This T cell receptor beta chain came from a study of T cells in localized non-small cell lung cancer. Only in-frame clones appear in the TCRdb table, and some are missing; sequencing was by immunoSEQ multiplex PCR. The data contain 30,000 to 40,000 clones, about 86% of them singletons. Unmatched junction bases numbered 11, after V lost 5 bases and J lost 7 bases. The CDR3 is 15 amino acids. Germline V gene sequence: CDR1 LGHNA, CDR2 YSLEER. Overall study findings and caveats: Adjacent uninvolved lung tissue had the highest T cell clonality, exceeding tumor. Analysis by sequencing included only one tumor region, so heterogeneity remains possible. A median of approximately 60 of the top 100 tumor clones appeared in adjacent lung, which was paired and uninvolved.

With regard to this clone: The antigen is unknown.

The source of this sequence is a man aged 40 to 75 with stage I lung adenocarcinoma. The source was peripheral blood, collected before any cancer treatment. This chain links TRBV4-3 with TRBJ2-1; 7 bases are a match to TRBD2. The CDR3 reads CASSGIWTRSNEQFF. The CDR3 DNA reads TGCGCCAGCAGCGGGATATGGACTAGGTCTAATGAGCAGTTCTTC.